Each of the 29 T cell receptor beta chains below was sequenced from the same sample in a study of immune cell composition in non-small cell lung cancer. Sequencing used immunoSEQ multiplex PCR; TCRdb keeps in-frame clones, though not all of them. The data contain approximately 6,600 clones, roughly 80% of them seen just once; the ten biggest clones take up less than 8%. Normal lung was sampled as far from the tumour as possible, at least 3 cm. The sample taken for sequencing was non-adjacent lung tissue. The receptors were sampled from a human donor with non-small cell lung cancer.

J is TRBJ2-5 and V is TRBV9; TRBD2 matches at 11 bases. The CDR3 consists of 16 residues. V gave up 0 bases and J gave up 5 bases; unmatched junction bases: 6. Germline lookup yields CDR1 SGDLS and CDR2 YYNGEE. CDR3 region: CASSVDSGRAYETQYF. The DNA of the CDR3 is TGTGCCAGCAGCGTAGATAGCGGGAGGGCCTATGAGACCCAGTACTTC.

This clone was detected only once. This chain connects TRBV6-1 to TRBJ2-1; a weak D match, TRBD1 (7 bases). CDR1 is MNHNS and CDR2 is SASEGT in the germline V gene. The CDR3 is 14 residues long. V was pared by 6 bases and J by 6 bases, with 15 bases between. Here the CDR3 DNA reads TGTGCCAGCAGACTACTAGCAGGGGGCAATGAGCAGTTCTTC. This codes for CASRLLAGGNEQFF.

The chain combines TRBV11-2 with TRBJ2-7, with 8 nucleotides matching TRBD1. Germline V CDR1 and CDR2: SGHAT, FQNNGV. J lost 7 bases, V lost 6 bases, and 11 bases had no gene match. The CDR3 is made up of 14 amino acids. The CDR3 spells CASSSSGGGEEQYF. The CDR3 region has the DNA TGTGCCAGCAGTTCCTCAGGGGGCGGGGAAGAGCAGTACTTC.

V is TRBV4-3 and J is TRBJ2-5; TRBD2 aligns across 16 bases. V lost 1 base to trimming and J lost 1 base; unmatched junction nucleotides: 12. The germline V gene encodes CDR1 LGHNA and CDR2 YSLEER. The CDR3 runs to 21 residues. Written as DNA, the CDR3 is TGCGCCAGCAGCCAAGGTCTGGGACTAGCGGGGGGGCCGGGGACCCAAGAGACCCAGTACTTC. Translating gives CASSQGLGLAGGPGTQETQYF.

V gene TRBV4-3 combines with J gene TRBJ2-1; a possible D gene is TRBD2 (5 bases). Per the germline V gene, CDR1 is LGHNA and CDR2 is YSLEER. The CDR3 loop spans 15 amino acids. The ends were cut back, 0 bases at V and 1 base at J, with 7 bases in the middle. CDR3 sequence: CASSQESGSYNEQFF. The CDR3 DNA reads TGCGCCAGCAGCCAAGAGAGCGGATCCTACAATGAGCAGTTCTTC.

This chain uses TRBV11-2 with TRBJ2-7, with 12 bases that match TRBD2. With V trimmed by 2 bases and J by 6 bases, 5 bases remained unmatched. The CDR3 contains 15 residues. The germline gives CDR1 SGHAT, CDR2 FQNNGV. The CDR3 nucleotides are TGTGCCAGCAGCTTAAGGAGGACTAGCGGGACCGAGCAGTACTTC. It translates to CASSLRRTSGTEQYF.

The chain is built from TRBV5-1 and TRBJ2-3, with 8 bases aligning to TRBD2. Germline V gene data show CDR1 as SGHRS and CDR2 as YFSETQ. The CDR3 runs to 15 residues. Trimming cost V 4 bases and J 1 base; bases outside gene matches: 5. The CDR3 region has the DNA TGCGCCAGCAGCCCTGGGACTAGGGGCACAGATACGCAGTATTTT. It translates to CASSPGTRGTDTQYF.

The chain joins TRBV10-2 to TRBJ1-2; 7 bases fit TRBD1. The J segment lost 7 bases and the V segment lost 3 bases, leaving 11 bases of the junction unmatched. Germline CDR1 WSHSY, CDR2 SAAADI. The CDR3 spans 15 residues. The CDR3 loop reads CASSDRPGGETGYTF. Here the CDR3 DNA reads TGCGCCAGCAGTGATCGGCCAGGGGGAGAAACTGGCTACACCTTC.

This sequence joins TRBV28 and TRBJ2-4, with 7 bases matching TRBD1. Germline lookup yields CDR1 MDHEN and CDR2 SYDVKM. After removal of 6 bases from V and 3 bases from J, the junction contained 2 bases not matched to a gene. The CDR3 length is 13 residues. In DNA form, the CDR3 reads TGTGCCAGCAGACAGGGGAACAAAAACATTCAGTACTTC. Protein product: CASRQGNKNIQYF.

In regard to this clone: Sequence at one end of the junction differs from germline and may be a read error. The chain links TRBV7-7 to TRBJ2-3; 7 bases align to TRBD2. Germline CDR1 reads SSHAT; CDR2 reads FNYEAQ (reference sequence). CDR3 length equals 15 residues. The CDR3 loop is CASSPGPMGGDTQYF. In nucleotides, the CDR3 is TGTGCTAGCAGCCCGGGACCCATGGGGGGGGATACGCAGTATTTT.

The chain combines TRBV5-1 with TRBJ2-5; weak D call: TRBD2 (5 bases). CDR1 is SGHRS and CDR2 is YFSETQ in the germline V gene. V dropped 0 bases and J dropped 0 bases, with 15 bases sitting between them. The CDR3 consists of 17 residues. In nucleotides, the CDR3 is TGCGCCAGCAGCTTGGCCCCCCGCGGGTCGTACCAAGAGACCCAGTACTTC. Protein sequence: CASSLAPRGSYQETQYF.

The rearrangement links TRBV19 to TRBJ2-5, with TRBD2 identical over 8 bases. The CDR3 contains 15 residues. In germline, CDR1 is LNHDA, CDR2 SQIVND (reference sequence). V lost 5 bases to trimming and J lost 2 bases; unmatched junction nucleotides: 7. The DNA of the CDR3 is TGTGCCAGTAGTCAACGGGGGGGCGTTCAAGAGACCCAGTACTTC. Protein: CASSQRGGVQETQYF.

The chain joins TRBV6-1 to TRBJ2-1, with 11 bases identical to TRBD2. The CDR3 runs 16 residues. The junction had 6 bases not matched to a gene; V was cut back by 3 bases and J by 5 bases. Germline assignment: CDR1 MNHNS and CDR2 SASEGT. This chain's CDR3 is CASSESLAGGNNEQFF. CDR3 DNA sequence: TGTGCCAGCAGTGAGTCCCTAGCGGGGGGCAACAATGAGCAGTTCTTC.

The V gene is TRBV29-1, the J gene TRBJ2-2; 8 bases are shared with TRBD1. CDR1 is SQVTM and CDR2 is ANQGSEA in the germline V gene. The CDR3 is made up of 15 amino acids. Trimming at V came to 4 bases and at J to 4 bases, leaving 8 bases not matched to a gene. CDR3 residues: CSVVSGGVGTGELFF. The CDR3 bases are TGCAGCGTTGTATCAGGGGGCGTCGGCACCGGGGAGCTGTTTTTT.

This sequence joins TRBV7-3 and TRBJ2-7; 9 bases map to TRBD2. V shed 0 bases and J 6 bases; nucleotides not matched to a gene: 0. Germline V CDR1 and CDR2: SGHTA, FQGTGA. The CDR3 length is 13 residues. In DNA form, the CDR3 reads TGTGCCAGCAGCTTAACTAGCGGGAGCGAGCAGTACTTC. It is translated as CASSLTSGSEQYF. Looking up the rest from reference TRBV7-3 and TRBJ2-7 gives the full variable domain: GAGVSQTPSNKVTEKGKYVELRCDPISGHTALYWYRQSLGQGPEFLIYFQGTGAADDSGLPNDRFFAVRPEGSVSTLKIQRTERGDSAVYLCASSLTSGSEQYFGPGTRLTVT.

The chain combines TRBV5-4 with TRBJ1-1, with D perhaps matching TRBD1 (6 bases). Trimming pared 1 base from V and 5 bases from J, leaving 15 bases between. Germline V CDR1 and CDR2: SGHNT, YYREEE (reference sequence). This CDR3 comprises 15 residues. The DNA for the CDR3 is TGTGCCAGCAGCTTGTATGTCTCCAGGGGAACTGAAGCTTTCTTT. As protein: CASSLYVSRGTEAFF. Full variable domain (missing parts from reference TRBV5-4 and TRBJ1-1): ETGVTQSPTHLIKTRGQQVTLRCSSQSGHNTVSWYQQALGQGPQFIFQYYREEENGRGNFPPRFSGLQFPNYSSELNVNALELDDSALYLCASSLYVSRGTEAFFGQGTRLTVV.

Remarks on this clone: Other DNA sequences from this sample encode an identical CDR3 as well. The chain's CDR3 is CASSPQGAGNQPQHF. The DNA for the CDR3 is TGTGCCAGCAGCCCCCAGGGGGCCGGCAATCAGCCCCAGCATTTT. This chain joins TRBV7-9 and TRBJ1-5, with TRBD1 identical over 8 bases. CDR3 length: 15 residues. V was pared by 5 bases and J by 2 bases, with 5 bases of the junction left unmatched. Per the germline V gene, CDR1 is SEHNR and CDR2 is FQNEAQ (reference sequence).

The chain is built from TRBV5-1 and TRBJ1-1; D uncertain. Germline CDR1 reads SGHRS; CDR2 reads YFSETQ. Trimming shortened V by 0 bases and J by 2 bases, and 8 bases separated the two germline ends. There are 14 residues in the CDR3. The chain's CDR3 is CASSLGRENTEAFF. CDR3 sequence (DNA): TGCGCCAGCAGCTTGGGCCGGGAAAACACTGAAGCTTTCTTT. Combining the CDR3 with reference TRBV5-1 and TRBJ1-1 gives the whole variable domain KAGVTQTPRYLIKTRGQQVTLSCSPISGHRSVSWYQQTPGQGLQFLFEYFSETQRNKGNFPGRFSGRQFSNSRSEMNVSTLELGDSALYLCASSLGRENTEAFFGQGTRLTVV.

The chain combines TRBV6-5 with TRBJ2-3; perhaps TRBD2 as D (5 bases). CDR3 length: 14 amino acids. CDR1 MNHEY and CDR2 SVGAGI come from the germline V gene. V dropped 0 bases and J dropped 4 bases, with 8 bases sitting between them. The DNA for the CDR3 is TGTGCCAGCAGTTACTCGGACTTTTCAGATACGCAGTATTTT. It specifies CASSYSDFSDTQYF.

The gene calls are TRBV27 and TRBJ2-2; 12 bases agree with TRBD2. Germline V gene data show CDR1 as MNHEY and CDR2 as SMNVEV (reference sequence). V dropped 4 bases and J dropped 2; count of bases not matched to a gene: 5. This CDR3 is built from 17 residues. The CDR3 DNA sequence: TGTGCCAGCAGTTCCACTAGCGGGGGGACAAACACCGGGGAGCTGTTTTTT. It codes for CASSSTSGGTNTGELFF.

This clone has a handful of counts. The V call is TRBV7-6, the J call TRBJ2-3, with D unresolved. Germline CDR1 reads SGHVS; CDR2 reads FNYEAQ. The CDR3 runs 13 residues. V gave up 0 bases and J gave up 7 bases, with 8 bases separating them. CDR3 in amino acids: CASSLAADNTQYF. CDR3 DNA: TGTGCCAGCAGCTTAGCGGCCGATAATACGCAGTATTTT.

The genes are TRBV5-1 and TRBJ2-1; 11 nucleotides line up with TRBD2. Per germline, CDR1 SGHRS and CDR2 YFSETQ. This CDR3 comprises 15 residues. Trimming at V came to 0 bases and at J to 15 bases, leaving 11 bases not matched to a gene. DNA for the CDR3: TGCGCCAGCAGCTTGGATAGTAGCGGGAGGGCCTCTCGGTTCTTC. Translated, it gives CASSLDSSGRASRFF.

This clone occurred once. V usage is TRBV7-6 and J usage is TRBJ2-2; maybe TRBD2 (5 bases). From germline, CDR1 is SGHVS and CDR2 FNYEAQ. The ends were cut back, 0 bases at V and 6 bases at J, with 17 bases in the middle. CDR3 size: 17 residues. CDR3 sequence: CASSLAGGNTNPGELFF. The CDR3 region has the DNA TGTGCCAGCAGCTTAGCAGGAGGAAACACAAACCCCGGGGAGCTGTTTTTT. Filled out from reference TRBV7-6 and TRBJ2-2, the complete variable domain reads GAGVSQSPRYKVTKRGQDVALRCDPISGHVSLYWYRQALGQGPEFLTYFNYEAQQDKSGLPNDRFSAERPEGSISTLTIQRTEQRDSAMYRCASSLAGGNTNPGELFFGEGSRLTVL.

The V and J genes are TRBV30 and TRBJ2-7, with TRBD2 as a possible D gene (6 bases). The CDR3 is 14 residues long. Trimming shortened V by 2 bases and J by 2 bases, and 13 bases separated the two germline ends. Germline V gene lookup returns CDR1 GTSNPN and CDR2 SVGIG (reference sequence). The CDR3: CAWSKASVAYEQYF. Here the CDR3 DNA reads TGTGCCTGGAGTAAGGCTAGCGTTGCCTACGAGCAGTACTTC. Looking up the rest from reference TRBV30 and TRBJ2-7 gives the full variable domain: SQTIHQWPATLVQPVGSPLSLECTVEGTSNPNLYWYRQAAGRGLQLLFYSVGIGQISSEVPQNLSASRPQDRQFILSSKKLLLSDSGFYLCAWSKASVAYEQYFGPGTRLTVT.

CDR3 DNA: TGCGCCAGCAGCCCGGGGGTGGTAGCAGTAACAGATACGCAGTATTTT. It encodes CASSPGVVAVTDTQYF. The V and J genes are TRBV5-1 and TRBJ2-3; D is possibly TRBD2 (6 bases). V lost 4 bases and J lost 3, with 18 bases in between. CDR3 length: 16 amino acids. Germline V gene sequence: CDR1 SGHRS, CDR2 YFSETQ. Looking up the rest from reference TRBV5-1 and TRBJ2-3 gives the full variable domain: KAGVTQTPRYLIKTRGQQVTLSCSPISGHRSVSWYQQTPGQGLQFLFEYFSETQRNKGNFPGRFSGRQFSNSRSEMNVSTLELGDSALYLCASSPGVVAVTDTQYFGPGTRLTVL.

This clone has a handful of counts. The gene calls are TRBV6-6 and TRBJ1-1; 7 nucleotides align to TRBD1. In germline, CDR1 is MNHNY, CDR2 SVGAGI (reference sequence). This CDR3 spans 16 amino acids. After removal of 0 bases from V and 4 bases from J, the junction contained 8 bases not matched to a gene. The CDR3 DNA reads TGTGCCAGCAGTTACTCGAGGCTCACAGGGGTCACTGAAGCTTTCTTT. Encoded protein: CASSYSRLTGVTEAFF.

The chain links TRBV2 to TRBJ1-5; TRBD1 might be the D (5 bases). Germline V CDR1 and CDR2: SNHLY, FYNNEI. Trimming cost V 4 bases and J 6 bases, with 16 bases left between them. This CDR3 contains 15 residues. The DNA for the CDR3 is TGTGCCAGCAGTGGATGGTCCAGGGTTAGTCAGCCCCAGCATTTT. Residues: CASSGWSRVSQPQHF.

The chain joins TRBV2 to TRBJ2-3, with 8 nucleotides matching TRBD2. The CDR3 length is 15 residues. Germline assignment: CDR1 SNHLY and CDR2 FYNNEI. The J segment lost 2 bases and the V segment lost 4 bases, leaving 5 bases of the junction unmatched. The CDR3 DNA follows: TGTGCCAGCAGTGCTACTAGCGGCTACACAGATACGCAGTATTTT. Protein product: CASSATSGYTDTQYF.

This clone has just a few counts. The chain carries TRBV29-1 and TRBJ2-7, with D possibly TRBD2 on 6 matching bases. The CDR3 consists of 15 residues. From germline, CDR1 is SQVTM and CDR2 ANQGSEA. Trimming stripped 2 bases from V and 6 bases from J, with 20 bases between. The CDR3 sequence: CSVESKPGRESEQYF. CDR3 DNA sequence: TGCAGCGTTGAAAGTAAGCCGGGGCGGGAATCCGAGCAGTACTTC.